These 4 T cell receptor beta chains originate from one sample sequenced in a study of early T cells in non-severe SARS-CoV-2 infection. Each CDR3 protein is one row after TCRdb ran MiXCR on the 5' RACE reads. The sample consists of around 47,000 distinct CDR3 sequences, approximately 10% of them appearing once. Sequences were obtained from whole blood. Receptors were obtained from an adult who was a healthcare worker with PCR-confirmed SARS-CoV-2 infection or an uninfected control (not recorded which).

Details on this clonotype: This may be a read error, as it is one base from a much larger clone. This rearrangement joins TRBV7-2 to TRBJ2-1; D gene ambiguous. Germline loops: CDR1 SGHTA, CDR2 FQGNSA. The CDR3 length is 13 residues. DNA for the CDR3: TGTGTCAGCAGCATCCTACGGGCCAATGAGCAGTTCTTC. Its protein is CVSSILRANEQFF.

This clonotype was observed many times. The CDR3 protein is CASSLTAGNTEAFF. The CDR3 region has the DNA TGTGCCAGCAGTCTAACAGCGGGGAACACTGAAGCTTTCTTT. V gene TRBV2 combines with J gene TRBJ1-1; D not resolved. The CDR3 runs to 14 residues. Germline V gene sequence: CDR1 SNHLY, CDR2 FYNNEI. Trimming left V 5 bases short and J 1 base short, with 11 bases between.

The chain carries TRBV28 and TRBJ2-5; D call uncertain. Germline CDR1 reads MDHEN; CDR2 reads SYDVKM. V gave up 3 bases and J gave up 5 bases, with 13 bases separating them. This CDR3 is built from 14 residues. The CDR3 spells CASSFSAGLETQYF. The DNA of the CDR3 is TGTGCCAGCAGTTTTTCGGCCGGGCTGGAGACCCAGTACTTC.

This chain links TRBV28 with TRBJ1-1, with D possibly matching TRBD1 (5 bases). Trimming shortened V by 6 bases and J by 0 bases, and 14 bases separated the two germline ends. CDR3 length: 15 residues. Germline CDR1 and CDR2: MDHEN and SYDVKM. As DNA, the CDR3 is TGTGCCAGCAGAAACCAACAGGCGGTGAACACTGAAGCTTTCTTT. Encoded protein: CASRNQQAVNTEAFF.